The entry that follows covers one T cell receptor beta chain sequence. Of the isolated RNA, all was reverse transcribed, and so the sequenced material was expressed TCRB transcripts. The repertoire was sequenced with immunoSEQ multiplex PCR; TCRdb's copy has only in-frame clones and lacks some. The table shows more than 300,000 clones, with 10% to 15% occurring only once. The data derive from a study of beta chain features in type 1 diabetes. This TCR was sampled from a man aged 18 to 30 in good health. Sequences were obtained from naive CD4+ T cells from blood.

The CDR3: CASSLARGPGANVLTF. Here the CDR3 DNA reads TGTGCCAGCAGCTTAGCCAGGGGGCCTGGGGCCAACGTCCTGACTTTC. This chain connects TRBV7-6 to TRBJ2-6; TRBD1 matches at 8 bases. Per the germline V gene, CDR1 is SGHVS and CDR2 is FNYEAQ. V was clipped by 0 bases and J by 2 bases; unmatched bases: 0. The CDR3 spans 16 residues.